A single T cell receptor beta chain is shown here with its context. The sample originates from a study of blood T cell repertoires in COVID-19. Study details: Sites in the United States, Italy and Spain provided acute and convalescent COVID-19 samples.

Everyone who took part was 18 to 89 years old, and they came from about two dozen US areas. Participants' reported clinical history set cohort assignment. Original data processing: Reference gene primer amplification gave nucleated cell count estimates. TCRdb's copy holds only in-frame clones and misses some; the assay was immunoSEQ multiplex PCR. D and trimming come from the DNA, and the V and J calls and clone size come from that table. The table lists some 530,000 clones, less than 90% of them singletons. Looked up from germline, CDR1 is LNHDA and CDR2 is SQIVND (reference sequence). The CDR3 extends over 17 amino acids. V lost 4 bases to trimming and J lost 2 bases, with 18 bases between them.

The chain is built from TRBV19 and TRBJ2-1; a weak D match, TRBD1 (5 bases). Sequencing was performed on PBMCs or T cells enriched from blood (not recorded which). The sequence derives from a woman in her sixties or seventies who had recovered from COVID-19. CDR3 in amino acids: CASSRISDKTPYNEQFF. CDR3 nucleotides: TGTGCCAGTAGTAGGATATCGGACAAAACCCCCTACAATGAGCAGTTCTTC.